This T cell receptor (beta chain) is drawn from a study of CD8+CD57+ T cells in acquired aplastic anemia. Patients sequenced had flow cytometry evidence of CD8+CD57+ cell expansion. Notes on the study in general: Patients and controls shared twenty-nine CD8+ CDR3 sequences.

The V and J ends lost 1 base and 1 base, in that order; junction bases with no gene match: 4. The CDR3 runs 17 residues. Germline V gene data show CDR1 as KGHDR and CDR2 as SFDVKD. Comment on this clonotype: Its antigen is as yet unknown.

Genomic DNA served as template for TCR beta VDJ and CDR3 profiling. TCRdb fed the reads into MiXCR, producing one record per CDR3 protein. This sample has more than 150,000 distinct CDR3 sequences, with about 44% found just once. This clonotype originated in a human donor with aplastic anemia. The gene calls are TRBV24-1 and TRBJ2-1, with TRBD1 matching over 9 bases. Sequences were obtained from sorted CD4+, CD8+, or CD8+CD57+ T cells (not recorded which) from PBMCs. The CDR3 protein is CATSDLGQGKSYNEQFF. CDR3 in DNA: TGTGCCACCAGTGATTTAGGACAGGGGAAATCCTACAATGAGCAGTTCTTC.